The rows below give T cell receptor beta chains drawn from one sample of a study of cytomegalovirus exposure and HLA in healthy donors. Sequencing used immunoSEQ multiplex PCR; TCRdb keeps in-frame clones, though not all of them. The sample shows approximately 140,000 clones, and about 2.2% sits with its ten largest clones. The sequenced sample was PBMCs. These receptor sequences come from a woman younger than 35 in good health and CMV-seronegative. CDR3s include the opening cysteine and the closing phenylalanine or tryptophan. The D gene is left open where the match is weak.

CDR3 DNA	CDR3 protein	D gene	V gene	J gene
TGTGCCAGCAGTAAGAGAGGATTGAACACTGAAGCTTTCTTT	CASSKRGLNTEAFF	NA	TRBV6-1	TRBJ1-1
TGTGCCAGCAGCTTCAGATCGAACACCGGGGAGCTGTTTTTT	CASSFRSNTGELFF	NA	TRBV7-9	TRBJ2-2
TGTGCCAGCAGCTTACGGATGGGGGAGGGCTATGGCTACACCTTC	CASSLRMGEGYGYTF	NA	TRBV7-2	TRBJ1-2
TGCGCCAGCAGCTTTAGCGGGAACGGGGCCAACGTCCTGACTTTC	CASSFSGNGANVLTF	TRBD2	TRBV5-1	TRBJ2-6
TGCGCCAGCAGCTTAACCGGGACAGGGGCCTGGGGGAACACTGAAGCTTTCTTT	CASSLTGTGAWGNTEAFF	TRBD1	TRBV5-1	TRBJ1-1
TGTGCCAGCAGCCCTGCTCGGGAGACAGATACGCAGTATTTT	CASSPARETDTQYF	NA	TRBV9	TRBJ2-3
TGTGCCAGCAGCTCCCACGGGACAGGGGTTTTCTTC	CASSSHGTGVFF	TRBD1	TRBV11-1	TRBJ2-1
TGTGCCTGGATCCCCCTCCTCTCTGCGGACACTGAAGCTTTCTTT	CAWIPLLSADTEAFF	NA	TRBV30	TRBJ1-1
TGTGCCAGCAGCCAGAGCACAGGGTTGAATGAAAAACTGTTTTTT	CASSQSTGLNEKLFF	NA	TRBV9	TRBJ1-4
TGTGCCAGCAGCTTAGATGCGTGGACAGGGAAAGAGACCCAGTACTTC	CASSLDAWTGKETQYF	TRBD1	TRBV7-9	TRBJ2-5
TGTGCCTCTGAACAGGGTCAGGGGGTCACTGAAGCTTTCTTT	CASEQGQGVTEAFF	TRBD1	TRBV30	TRBJ1-1
TGTGCCAGCAGCAACAGGGTCTACGACTACGAGCAGTACTTC	CASSNRVYDYEQYF	NA	TRBV14	TRBJ2-7
TGCGCCAGCAGCCCACGCCCAAGCAGGGGGTATAGCACAGATACGCAGTATTTT	CASSPRPSRGYSTDTQYF	TRBD1	TRBV5-1	TRBJ2-3
TGCAGCGTTGAAAGGGGGATTGAGCAGTTCTTC	CSVERGIEQFF	NA	TRBV29-1	TRBJ2-1
TGTGCCAGCAGCCGTAGCGGGAGCAGATACAATGAGCAGTTCTTC	CASSRSGSRYNEQFF	TRBD2	TRBV7-2	TRBJ2-1
TGTGCCAGCAGCTTGGCCGGAGGCAATCAGCCCCAGCATTTT	CASSLAGGNQPQHF	NA	TRBV5-6	TRBJ1-5
TGCAGCGTTGAGTGGGGAGGGGGATACAATGAGCAGTTCTTC	CSVEWGGGYNEQFF	NA	TRBV29-1	TRBJ2-1
TGTGCCAGCTCTAGCGTTGGGGAGACCCAGTACTTC	CASSSVGETQYF	NA	TRBV6-1	TRBJ2-5
TGTGCCAGCCAACCTCCCGGGACAGGGAGTTATGAGCAGTACTTC	CASQPPGTGSYEQYF	TRBD1	TRBV25-1	TRBJ2-7
TGCGCCAGCAGCTCCCACAGGGGGCCGTACGCGAACACCGGGGAGCTGTTTTTT	CASSSHRGPYANTGELFF	TRBD1	TRBV4-1	TRBJ2-2
TGTGCCAGCAGCTTATCTACTAGCAGGTTTGGAGAGACCCAGTACTTC	CASSLSTSRFGETQYF	NA	TRBV7-7	TRBJ2-5
TGTGCCAGCAGCACCGGGACATTGAACACTGAAGCTTTCTTT	CASSTGTLNTEAFF	NA	TRBV11-3	TRBJ1-1
TGCGCCAGCAGCGTAATACCGGGACAGGTCGATTCTCGCACCTTC	CASSVIPGQVDSRTF	TRBD1	TRBV5-1	TRBJ1-2
TGTGCCAGCAGCGCCACAGGAGCTACTGAAGCTTTCTTT	CASSATGATEAFF	NA	TRBV9	TRBJ1-1
TGTGCCAGCAGCCCTAAGGGGGTCCCCACAGATACGCAGTATTTT	CASSPKGVPTDTQYF	NA	TRBV7-7	TRBJ2-3
TGTGCCTCGCGGGAAGCGAACACCGGGGAGCTGTTTTTT	CASREANTGELFF	NA	TRBV9	TRBJ2-2
TGTGCCAGCAGTTACGGGGCAGGGTTGAACACTGAAGCTTTCTTT	CASSYGAGLNTEAFF	NA	TRBV6-5	TRBJ1-1
TGTGCCAGCAGCACAAACAGGGGCCAGATAACTTACACCGGGGAGCTGTTTTTT	CASSTNRGQITYTGELFF	TRBD1	TRBV7-9	TRBJ2-2
TGTGCCAGTACCCCGGTTGGGGTGACAGGGCCTAATCAGCCCCAGCATTTT	CASTPVGVTGPNQPQHF	TRBD1	TRBV19	TRBJ1-5
TGTGCCAGCAGTCAACAGACAGGGGGGTTTGGCTACACCTTC	CASSQQTGGFGYTF	TRBD1	TRBV6-5	TRBJ1-2
TGTGCCAGCAGCCCTCAAGGGGGCGTAGAGACCCAGTACTTC	CASSPQGGVETQYF	TRBD1	TRBV5-5	TRBJ2-5
TGTGCCTGGAAAGACAGGGTAGATCAGCCCCAGCATTTT	CAWKDRVDQPQHF	TRBD1	TRBV30	TRBJ1-5
TGTGCCAGCAGCATGGGGGGTTCGCTCGGGGGCTACACCTTC	CASSMGGSLGGYTF	NA	TRBV9	TRBJ1-2
TGTGCCAGCAGCCCTGACAGGGTCTATGGCTACACCTTC	CASSPDRVYGYTF	TRBD1	TRBV2	TRBJ1-2
TGTGCCAGCAGCTTACGGACAGACGCCGGGGAGCTGTTTTTT	CASSLRTDAGELFF	NA	TRBV7-8	TRBJ2-2